The clone carrying this T cell receptor (beta chain) appeared many times. This entry comes from a study of CD8 T cells in ankylosing spondylitis. TCRdb reprocessed the 5' RACE reads with MiXCR, giving one entry per CDR3 protein. The sample contains around 130,000 distinct CDR3 sequences, 7% of which appear only once. CDR1 and CDR2 (germline): SGHKS, YYEKEE (reference sequence). The junction had 1 base not matched to a gene; V was cut back by 0 bases and J by 2 bases. This CDR3 comprises 15 residues. This TCR was recovered from a male donor with ankylosing spondylitis or in good health (not recorded which). Sequencing used blood, either unsorted or a sorted T cell fraction (not recorded which). The rearrangement uses TRBV5-5 and TRBJ2-4; 8 bases map to TRBD1. CDR3 residues: CASSLGDRPKNIQYF. In DNA form, the CDR3 reads TGTGCCAGCAGCTTGGGGGACAGGCCCAAAAACATTCAGTACTTC.